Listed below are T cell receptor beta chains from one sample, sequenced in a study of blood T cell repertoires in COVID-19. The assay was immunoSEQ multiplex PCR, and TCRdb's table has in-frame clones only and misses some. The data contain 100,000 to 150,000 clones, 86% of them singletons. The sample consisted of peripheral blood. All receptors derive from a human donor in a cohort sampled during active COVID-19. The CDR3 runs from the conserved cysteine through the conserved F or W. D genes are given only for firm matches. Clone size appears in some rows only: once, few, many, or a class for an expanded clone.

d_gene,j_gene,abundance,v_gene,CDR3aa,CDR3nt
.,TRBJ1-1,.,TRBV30,CAWTPGGGTEAFF,TGTGCCTGGACCCCCGGCGGGGGCACTGAAGCTTTCTTT
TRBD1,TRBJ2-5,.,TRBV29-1,CSVGQGMWSQETQYF,TGCAGCGTCGGACAGGGAATGTGGAGTCAAGAGACCCAGTACTTC
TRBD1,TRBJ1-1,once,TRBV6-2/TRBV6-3,CASSNGFVRDSMNTEAFF,TGTGCCAGCAGTAATGGTTTTGTTCGGGACAGCATGAACACTGAAGCTTTCTTT
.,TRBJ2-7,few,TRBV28,CASSLSRQGPEQYF,TGTGCCAGCAGTTTATCACGGCAGGGGCCCGAGCAGTACTTC
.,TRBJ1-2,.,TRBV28,CASSLLGRARGGYTF,TGTGCCAGCAGTTTGTTGGGCAGGGCAAGAGGCGGCTACACCTTC
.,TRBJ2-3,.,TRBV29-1,CSVVAGSRPDTQYF,TGCAGCGTTGTAGCCGGGAGTAGGCCAGATACGCAGTATTTT
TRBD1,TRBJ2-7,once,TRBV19,CASRDRDYEQYF,TGTGCCAGCCGGGACAGGGACTACGAGCAGTACTTC
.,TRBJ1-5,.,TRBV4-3,CASSQGIGNQPQHF,TGCGCCAGCAGCCAAGGCATAGGCAATCAGCCCCAGCATTTT
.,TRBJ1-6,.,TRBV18,CASSREGGTYNSPLHF,TGTGCCAGCTCACGCGAAGGGGGAACCTATAATTCACCCCTCCACTTT
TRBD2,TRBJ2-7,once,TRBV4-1,CASSQEPSGSYEQYF,TGCGCCAGCAGCCAAGAGCCTAGCGGTTCCTACGAGCAGTACTTC
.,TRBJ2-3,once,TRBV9,CASSVASADTQYF,TGTGCCAGCAGCGTAGCTTCCGCAGATACGCAGTATTTT
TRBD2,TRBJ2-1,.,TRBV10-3,CAISEDGTTPEQFF,TGTGCCATCAGTGAGGACGGGACTACCCCCGAGCAGTTCTTC
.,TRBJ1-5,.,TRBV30,CAWSVGVSNQPQHF,TGTGCCTGGAGTGTAGGGGTGAGCAATCAGCCCCAGCATTTT
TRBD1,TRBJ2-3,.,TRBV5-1,CASSLTGQSTDTQYF,TGCGCCAGCAGCTTGACGGGACAGAGCACAGATACGCAGTATTTT
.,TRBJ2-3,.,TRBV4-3,CASSPGGTDTQYF,TGCGCCAGCAGCCCCGGGGGCACAGATACGCAGTATTTT
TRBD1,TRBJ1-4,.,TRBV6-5,CASSYSWDRRNEKLFF,TGTGCCAGCAGTTACTCGTGGGACAGGCGGAATGAAAAACTGTTTTTT
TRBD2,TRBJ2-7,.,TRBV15,CATSRLAVSYEQYF,TGTGCCACCAGCCGACTAGCGGTTTCCTACGAGCAGTACTTC
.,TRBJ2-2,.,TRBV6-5,CASSTRFPGELFF,TGTGCCAGCAGTACTAGGTTTCCCGGGGAGCTGTTTTTT
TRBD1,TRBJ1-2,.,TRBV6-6,CASSWDRVYGYTF,TGTGCCAGCAGCTGGGACAGGGTCTATGGCTACACCTTC
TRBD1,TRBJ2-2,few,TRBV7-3,CASSFHAGGTTGELFF,TGTGCCAGCAGCTTTCACGCAGGGGGTACCACCGGGGAGCTGTTTTTT
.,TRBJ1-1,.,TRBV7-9,CASSLGREAITEAFF,TGTGCCAGCAGCTTAGGCAGGGAGGCGATCACTGAAGCTTTCTTT
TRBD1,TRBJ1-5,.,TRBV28,CASRLPGQGQGPQHF,TGTGCCAGCAGGCTGCCGGGACAGGGGCAAGGGCCCCAGCATTTT
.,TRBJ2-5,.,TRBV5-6,CASSYYQTGHQETQYF,TGTGCCAGCAGCTACTACCAGACAGGCCACCAAGAGACCCAGTACTTC
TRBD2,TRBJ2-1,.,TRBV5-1,CASSLRSGNYNEQFF,TGCGCCAGCAGCCTCCGTAGCGGGAATTACAATGAGCAGTTCTTC
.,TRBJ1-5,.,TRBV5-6,CASSLTDSLYSNQPQHF,TGTGCCAGCAGCTTGACAGACAGCTTGTATAGCAATCAGCCCCAGCATTTT
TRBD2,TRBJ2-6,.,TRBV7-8,CASSLGTSGSSGANVLTF,TGTGCCAGCAGCTTGGGGACTAGCGGGAGCTCTGGGGCCAACGTCCTGACTTTC
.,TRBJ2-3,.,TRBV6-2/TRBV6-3,CASSYFAPGHRNSTDTQYF,TGTGCCAGCAGTTACTTTGCCCCGGGACACAGGAATAGCACAGATACGCAGTATTTT
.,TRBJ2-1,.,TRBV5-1,CASRDPGTTRREIF,TGCGCCAGCAGGGACCCCGGGACCACTCGACGGGAGATCTTC
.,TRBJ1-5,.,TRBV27,CASSLNTGTNQPQHF,TGTGCCAGCAGTTTAAATACAGGGACGAATCAGCCCCAGCATTTT
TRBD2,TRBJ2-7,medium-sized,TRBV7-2,CASSLGASGGSQYF,TGTGCCAGCAGCTTAGGCGCTAGCGGGGGGTCGCAGTACTTC
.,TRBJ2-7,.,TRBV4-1,CASSPPKGQGVPYEQYF,TGCGCCAGCAGCCCCCCCAAAGGACAAGGGGTTCCCTACGAGCAGTACTTC
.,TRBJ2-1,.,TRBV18,CASSPRGATNEQFF,TGTGCCAGCTCACCCCGGGGAGCCACCAATGAGCAGTTCTTC
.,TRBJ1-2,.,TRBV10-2,CASSVAGDYGYTF,TGCGCCAGCAGTGTAGCCGGGGACTATGGCTACACCTTC
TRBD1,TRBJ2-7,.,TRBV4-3,CASSQALRDRGVYEQYF,TGCGCCAGCAGCCAAGCTCTCCGGGACAGGGGTGTCTACGAGCAGTACTTC
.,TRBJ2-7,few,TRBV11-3,CASSQSEKDEQYF,TGTGCCAGCAGCCAGAGCGAAAAAGACGAGCAGTACTTC
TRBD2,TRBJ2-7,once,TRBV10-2,CASTHSGKAYEQYF,TGCGCCAGCACCCATAGCGGGAAGGCCTACGAGCAGTACTTC
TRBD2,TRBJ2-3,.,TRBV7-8,CASSLLAGGLDTQYF,TGTGCCAGCAGCTTACTAGCGGGAGGTTTAGATACGCAGTATTTT
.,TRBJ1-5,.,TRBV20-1,CSASDLGGVSNQPQHF,TGCAGTGCTAGTGACCTAGGGGGAGTTAGCAATCAGCCCCAGCATTTT
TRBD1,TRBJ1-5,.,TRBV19,CASSNRDRGLWNQPQHF,TGTGCCAGTAGCAACCGGGACAGGGGGCTGTGGAATCAGCCCCAGCATTTT
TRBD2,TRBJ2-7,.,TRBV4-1,CASSQESGTRPYEQYF,TGCGCCAGCAGCCAAGAGAGCGGGACCCGACCCTACGAGCAGTACTTC
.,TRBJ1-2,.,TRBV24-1,CATSGRQENYGYTF,TGTGCCACCAGTGGCCGACAGGAGAACTATGGCTACACCTTC
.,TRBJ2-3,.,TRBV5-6,CASSLAGRNTDTQYF,TGTGCCAGCAGCTTGGCGGGGAGGAACACAGATACGCAGTATTTT